A selection of T cell receptor beta chains follows, all from one sample in a study of shared clonotypes between healthy human individuals. Here immunoSEQ multiplex PCR was the method, and the copy in TCRdb shows in-frame clones only, minus some. The sample consists of 2.3 million or so clones, approximately 95% of them appearing once. The sample was naive CD4+ T cells from PBMCs. Source of these receptors: a man aged 18 to 29 in good health. Some clones in this sample may be carry-over from other donors' samples. Both conserved end residues are part of each CDR3. Fields, in order: J gene, D gene, clone size, V gene, CDR3 DNA, CDR3 protein. The D gene is left open where the match is weak. The size of a clone is reported for some rows only, either as once, few or many, or as a class for expanded clones.

TRBJ2-5,TRBD1,.,TRBV28,TGTGCCAGCAGCACCGGGACAGAGAACTCAGAGACCCAGTACTTC,CASSTGTENSETQYF
TRBJ1-2,.,.,TRBV30,TGTGCCTGGAGCGAAGGGGGGGGTGGCTACACCTTC,CAWSEGGGGYTF
TRBJ2-3,.,.,TRBV7-3,TGTGCCAGCAGCTCCTCCCGGGATACGCAGTATTTT,CASSSSRDTQYF
TRBJ1-2,.,.,TRBV9,TGTGCCAGCAGCGTACTGGAGGGCGCGGGTGGCTACACCTTC,CASSVLEGAGGYTF
TRBJ1-1,.,few,TRBV30,TGTGCCTGGAGTGTAGGGGTCACTGAAGCTTTCTTT,CAWSVGVTEAFF
TRBJ1-5,TRBD1,.,TRBV6-5,TGTGCCAGCAGCCGACAGGGGGCGGGCGTTTCGCCCCAGCATTTT,CASSRQGAGVSPQHF
TRBJ2-7,.,.,TRBV4-2,TGTGCCAGCAGCCAAGTCGGTAGCAGGTACGAGCAGTACTTC,CASSQVGSRYEQYF
TRBJ1-1,TRBD1,.,TRBV28,TGTGCCAGCAGTCGGACAGGGCCGAGAGGCACTGAAGCTTTCTTT,CASSRTGPRGTEAFF
TRBJ2-5,TRBD2,.,TRBV28,TGTGCCAGCAGTTTACATAGGACTAGCTGGGAGACCCAGTACTTC,CASSLHRTSWETQYF
TRBJ2-5,TRBD1,few,TRBV11-2,TGTGCCAGCAGTTCCCCAGAGGGGGCGGGAGAGACCCAGTACTTC,CASSSPEGAGETQYF
TRBJ1-2,TRBD1,.,TRBV4-2,TGTGCCAGCAGCTTGACACCGCCGGGACAGGGACCTTACACCTTC,CASSLTPPGQGPYTF
TRBJ1-1,.,.,TRBV29-1,TGCAGCGTTCGAGGGTTTCCGAACACTGAAGCTTTCTTT,CSVRGFPNTEAFF
TRBJ2-2,.,.,TRBV7-2,TGTGCCAGCAGCTTATTAGGGACGGCGAACACCGGGGAGCTGTTTTTT,CASSLLGTANTGELFF
TRBJ1-1,TRBD1,.,TRBV2,TGTGCCAGCAGGTGGGGACAGGCCGGAGGCACTGAAGCTTTCTTT,CASRWGQAGGTEAFF
TRBJ1-5,.,.,TRBV2,TGTGCCAGCAGTACCGGTGGGAGGCCCCAGCATTTT,CASSTGGRPQHF
TRBJ1-2,.,.,TRBV28,TGTGCCAGCAGTTCAGGATGGGGACAATATAGTGGCTACACCTTC,CASSSGWGQYSGYTF
TRBJ1-1,.,.,TRBV5-1,TGCGCCAGCAGCCGAGGGGGTAGCACTGAAGCTTTCTTT,CASSRGGSTEAFF
TRBJ2-5,.,once,TRBV6-5,TGTGCCAGCATGACGTGGGGGGCCGGGAGAGAGACCCAGTACTTC,CASMTWGAGRETQYF
TRBJ1-4,.,.,TRBV28,TGTGCCAGCTACCCTCCCTTTGGAAAACTGTTTTTT,CASYPPFGKLFF
TRBJ2-1,TRBD1,.,TRBV11-2,TGTGCCAGCAGCCCGACAGGGTTCGACAATGAGCAGTTCTTC,CASSPTGFDNEQFF
TRBJ2-5,.,.,TRBV5-1,TGCGCCAGCAGCTTAGGAGGAGGGTCAGAGACCCAGTACTTC,CASSLGGGSETQYF
TRBJ1-2,.,.,TRBV27,TGTGCCAGTCCGAGGGCGGGGCCCTATGGCTACACCTTC,CASPRAGPYGYTF
TRBJ2-7,TRBD2,.,TRBV4-3,TGCGCCAGCAGCCACGATACTAGCGGATCCTACGAGCAGTACTTC,CASSHDTSGSYEQYF
TRBJ1-4,TRBD1,once,TRBV18,TGTGCCAGCTCACCAAGGGGGCCAGGGACTAATGAAAAACTGTTTTTT,CASSPRGPGTNEKLFF
TRBJ1-3,.,.,TRBV19,TGTGCCAGTACCCAACGGTCGGGGGCTGGAAACACCATATATTTT,CASTQRSGAGNTIYF
TRBJ2-1,TRBD1,.,TRBV11-2,TGTGCCAGCAGCTCGGCTGGGGACAGGGGCCAGGCCTACAATGAGCAGTTCTTC,CASSSAGDRGQAYNEQFF
TRBJ1-3,.,.,TRBV4-1,TGCGCCAGCAGGGGACCTGGAAACACCATATATTTT,CASRGPGNTIYF
TRBJ2-3,.,.,TRBV28,TGTGCCAGCAGTTTAGTAGGACGCGGCAGCACAGATACGCAGTATTTT,CASSLVGRGSTDTQYF
TRBJ1-1,.,once,TRBV7-3,TGTGCCAGCAGGCTGACAGGAGGGGGTGAAGCTTTCTTT,CASRLTGGGEAFF
TRBJ2-1,.,.,TRBV29-1,TGCAGCGTTGTCTTGGGTACCCCCTACAATGAGCAGTTCTTC,CSVVLGTPYNEQFF
TRBJ2-3,TRBD1,.,TRBV29-1,TGCAGCGTTGGGGACAGGGCCCCAGATACGCAGTATTTT,CSVGDRAPDTQYF
TRBJ1-2,TRBD1,.,TRBV19,TGTGCCAGTAGATACTCCGGGACAGAGAATGGCTACACCTTC,CASRYSGTENGYTF
TRBJ1-1,.,few,TRBV6-5,TGTGCCAGCAGCGCCCCTAAGAGGACTGAAGCTTTCTTT,CASSAPKRTEAFF
TRBJ2-1,.,.,TRBV7-3,TGTGCCAGCAGCTTTACCGGGAGCGGTAGTGAGCAGTTCTTC,CASSFTGSGSEQFF
TRBJ2-1,.,.,TRBV21-1,TGTGCCAGCAGCAAACTGCCGGCTTGGTTCTACAATGAGCAGTTCTTC,CASSKLPAWFYNEQFF
TRBJ1-1,TRBD1,few,TRBV7-9,TGTGCCAGCAGCTTCCGACAGGGGGGGACTGAAGCTTTCTTT,CASSFRQGGTEAFF
TRBJ2-5,.,.,TRBV7-3,TGTGCCAGCAGCTTATTCCCAGGGCCCCGTCAGACCCAGTACTTC,CASSLFPGPRQTQYF
TRBJ2-6,TRBD1,.,TRBV18,TGTGCCAGCTCACCAAGGGGGCCTCCTACTCTCTCTGGGGCCAACGTCCTGACTTTC,CASSPRGPPTLSGANVLTF
TRBJ2-7,.,.,TRBV20-1,TGCAGTGCTGGCCGGGGGTACGAGCAGTACTTC,CSAGRGYEQYF
TRBJ2-3,.,.,TRBV10-3,TGTGCCATCAGGCAGGGAACGGGCACAGATACGCAGTATTTT,CAIRQGTGTDTQYF
TRBJ1-2,.,.,TRBV7-2,TGTGCCAGCAGCTTTTCGAACCGCCTCTATGGCTACACCTTC,CASSFSNRLYGYTF
TRBJ2-5,.,.,TRBV29-1,TGCAGCGTTGGTGGATCAGAGACCCAGTACTTC,CSVGGSETQYF